This passage covers 27 T cell receptor beta chains from one sample sequenced in a study of identical twins. TCRdb reanalysed the 5' RACE reads using MiXCR and keeps one entry per CDR3 protein. The profile shows 500,000 to 600,000 distinct CDR3 sequences, around 20% of them singletons. The same data also contributed to another study, on T cells expressing NK-cell markers.

The specimen was CD4+ T cells sorted from blood. The receptor source for this set is a woman between 18 and 30 years old in good health.

This clonotype appeared a few times. The chain carries TRBV29-1 and TRBJ2-7, with D uncertain. V was cut by 7 bases and J by 2 bases, with 18 bases left in between. Germline lookup yields CDR1 SQVTM and CDR2 ANQGSEA. CDR3 length: 14 residues. The CDR3 here is CSATKGLGTYEQYF. The CDR3 DNA reads as TGCAGCGCAACCAAGGGCCTAGGGACCTACGAGCAGTACTTC.

This clonotype came up a few times. The chain has TRBV10-3 and TRBJ1-1; the match to TRBD1 covers 8 bases. V shed 6 bases, J shed 1 base, and the junction held 7 bases outside the gene matches. The CDR3 has 15 residues. Looked up from germline, CDR1 is ENHRY and CDR2 is SYGVKD. CDR3 coding DNA: TGTGCCATCAGACTGGGACAGGCCCCGAACACTGAAGCTTTCTTT. Its translation is CAIRLGQAPNTEAFF.

This clonotype has at least ten counts. The V call is TRBV3-1, the J call TRBJ2-1; the match to TRBD2 covers 8 bases. The junction had 2 bases not matched to a gene; V was cut back by 1 base and J by 0 bases. Looked up from germline, CDR1 is LGHDT and CDR2 is YNNKEL (reference sequence). The CDR3 runs to 16 residues. The CDR3 nucleotides are TGTGCCAGCAGCCAAGCCAGCGGGAGCTCCTACAATGAGCAGTTCTTC. Translating gives CASSQASGSSYNEQFF.

This clonotype turned up a few times. The CDR3 here is CASGGAQPQHF. DNA of the CDR3: TGTGCCAGCGGGGGCGCTCAGCCCCAGCATTTT. The chain combines TRBV6-5 with TRBJ1-5; TRBD1 might be the D (6 bases). Per germline, CDR1 MNHEY and CDR2 SVGAGI. The CDR3 sequence is 11 residues long. Between the trimmed V and J ends, which lost 8 bases and 6 bases, there was a span of 8 bases.

This clonotype was counted a few times. This chain joins TRBV3-1 and TRBJ2-2; TRBD2 aligns across 10 bases. The CDR3 extends over 13 amino acids. CDR1 is LGHDT, CDR2 YNNKEL, per germline (reference sequence). J was trimmed by 5 bases and V by 9 bases; bases with no gene match: 3. DNA for the CDR3: TGTGCCAGTATACTAGCGGGAACCGGGGAGCTGTTTTTT. Its translation: CASILAGTGELFF.

This clonotype was found a few times. The chain has TRBV6-2 or TRBV6-3 and TRBJ2-2, with D hard to call. Germline V gives CDR1 MNHEY, CDR2 SVGEGT. The CDR3 sequence is 13 residues long. Trimming took off 2 bases at V and 4 bases at J, with 5 bases between the two ends. In nucleotides, the CDR3 is TGTGCCAGCAGTTACCGAGTCACCGGGGAGCTGTTTTTT. It is translated as CASSYRVTGELFF.

CDR3 sequence reads: CSAGTLNTEAFF. Here the CDR3 DNA reads TGCAGTGCTGGGACATTGAACACTGAAGCTTTCTTT. V and J are TRBV20-1 and TRBJ1-1; TRBD1 might be the D (6 bases). In germline, CDR1 is DFQATT, CDR2 SNEGSKA (reference sequence). The CDR3 is made up of 12 amino acids. The germline V and J ends were trimmed by 5 bases and 0 bases, with 7 bases remaining between them.

The V call is TRBV2, the J call TRBJ2-3, with TRBD2 as a possible D gene (6 bases). This CDR3 has 14 amino acids. V was clipped by 6 bases and J by 1 base, with 11 bases between them. From germline, CDR1 is SNHLY and CDR2 FYNNEI. The CDR3 protein is CASSGRPRTDTQYF. CDR3 bases: TGTGCCAGCAGCGGGAGACCCCGCACAGATACGCAGTATTTT.

This clonotype was seen ten or more times. CDR3 bases: TGCGCCAGCAGCTTCGCCGGGGGTGTAACTGAAGCTTTCTTT. Protein product: CASSFAGGVTEAFF. The chain couples TRBV5-1 to TRBJ1-1, with D possibly being TRBD1 (5 bases). Trimming cost V 2 bases and J 5 bases, with 13 bases left between them. The CDR3 has 14 amino acids. Per germline, CDR1 SGHRS and CDR2 YFSETQ.

This clonotype was detected a few times. The rearrangement joins TRBV5-4 to TRBJ2-3; possibly TRBD2 for D (5 bases). V was cut by 4 bases and J by 3 bases, with 15 bases left in between. The CDR3 is 15 amino acids. Germline V gene sequence: CDR1 SGHNT, CDR2 YYREEE (reference sequence). As DNA, the CDR3 is TGTGCCAGCAGCCAGATCGGGGAGTTTACAGATACGCAGTATTTT. Its protein is CASSQIGEFTDTQYF.

There are a few counts of this clonotype. The rearrangement links TRBV24-1 to TRBJ2-1, with D perhaps matching TRBD1 or TRBD2 (5 bases each). The CDR3 covers 16 residues. Deletions cut 3 bases from V and 6 bases from J, with 17 bases between. Germline V gene data show CDR1 as KGHDR and CDR2 as SFDVKD. CDR3 sequence (DNA): TGTGCCACCAGTGATGCCGGGGCTCACCGTCCCAATGAGCAGTTCTTC. Amino acids: CATSDAGAHRPNEQFF.

A few counts support this clonotype. The chain carries TRBV12-3 or TRBV12-4 and TRBJ2-3; 7 nucleotides line up with TRBD2. V lost 6 bases, J lost 6 bases, and 12 bases stayed unmatched. The CDR3 runs 15 residues. The CDR3 DNA sequence: TGTGCCAGCAGACCGGGACTAAAGAAATCGGATACGCAGTATTTT. As protein: CASRPGLKKSDTQYF.

V usage is TRBV12-3 or TRBV12-4 and J usage is TRBJ2-7; TRBD2 matches 7 bases. V was pared by 5 bases and J by 2 bases, with 6 bases of the junction left unmatched. This CDR3 is built from 14 residues. The DNA for the CDR3 is TGTGCCAGCAGTCGATCTAGCGGAACCTACGAGCAGTACTTC. This translates into CASSRSSGTYEQYF.

This clonotype showed up many times. The gene calls are TRBV5-1 and TRBJ2-7, with TRBD2 identical over 7 bases. The V gene end was trimmed by 4 bases and the J gene end by 4 bases; junction bases not matched to a gene: 8. Germline lookup yields CDR1 SGHRS and CDR2 YFSETQ. CDR3 length equals 14 residues. In nucleotides, the CDR3 is TGCGCCAGCAGCGGTCTGGGGGGGAGTTACGAGCAGTACTTC. Amino acid sequence: CASSGLGGSYEQYF.

The J gene is TRBJ2-5, the V gene TRBV5-1; maybe TRBD2 (5 bases). V lost 5 bases to trimming and J lost 4 bases, with 15 bases between them. Germline V CDR1 and CDR2: SGHRS, YFSETQ. The CDR3 length is 14 residues. The CDR3: CASSSGEIGETQYF. DNA for the CDR3: TGCGCCAGCAGTTCCGGGGAGATTGGAGAGACCCAGTACTTC.

The chain recombines TRBV4-3 with TRBJ2-3, with D hard to call. The CDR3 extends over 13 amino acids. Germline values: CDR1 LGHNA, CDR2 YSLEER. Trimming left V 0 bases short and J 7 bases short, with 8 bases between. The CDR3 DNA sequence: TGCGCCAGCAGCCAAGACAAGGAGAATACGCAGTATTTT. Protein sequence: CASSQDKENTQYF.

V and J are TRBV29-1 and TRBJ2-7, with D possibly TRBD2 on 6 matching bases. The germline CDR1 and CDR2 sequences are SQVTM and ANQGSEA. V was shortened by 2 bases and J by 0 bases, with 8 bases between the two germline ends. The length of the CDR3 is 13 residues. DNA of the CDR3: TGCAGCGTTGAAAGCGGGTTCTCCTACGAGCAGTACTTC. It encodes CSVESGFSYEQYF.

This chain connects TRBV6-1 to TRBJ1-6; 9 bases fit TRBD1. Germline CDR1 reads MNHNS; CDR2 reads SASEGT. The CDR3 runs to 16 residues. V gave up 7 bases and J gave up 7 bases; unmatched junction bases: 11. In DNA form, the CDR3 reads TGTGCCAGCAAAACCGGGACAGGGAGGGAGAATTCACCCCTCCACTTT. This encodes CASKTGTGRENSPLHF.

This clonotype turned up a few times. V is TRBV7-2 and J is TRBJ2-1, with 10 bases fitting TRBD2. The CDR3 is 16 amino acids. The V segment lost 2 bases and the J segment 9 bases; nucleotides outside the gene matches: 10. CDR1 is SGHTA and CDR2 is FQGNSA in the germline V gene. The CDR3 reads CASSLLVQLAGSEQFF. In DNA, the CDR3 is TGTGCCAGCAGCTTATTGGTGCAACTAGCGGGAAGTGAGCAGTTCTTC.

The genes are TRBV5-1 and TRBJ2-2; 7 nucleotides align to TRBD2. The CDR3 runs to 16 residues. The junction had 10 bases not matched to a gene; V was cut back by 4 bases and J by 4 bases. The V gene's germline CDR1 is SGHRS and CDR2 YFSETQ. The CDR3 loop reads CASSGTGTTFTGELFF. The CDR3, as DNA: TGCGCCAGCAGCGGTACCGGGACTACATTCACCGGGGAGCTGTTTTTT.

J is TRBJ2-5 and V is TRBV3-1, with D perhaps matching TRBD2 (6 bases). Germline-derived CDR1 and CDR2 are LGHDT and YNNKEL (reference sequence). The CDR3 runs to 14 residues. V dropped 4 bases and J dropped 1 base, with 10 bases sitting between them. For the CDR3, the DNA is TGTGCCAGCAGCCGCCGGGACTTCCAAGAGACCCAGTACTTC. Translating gives CASSRRDFQETQYF.

This clonotype has at least ten counts. V gene TRBV5-1 combines with J gene TRBJ1-2; the match to TRBD1 covers 7 bases. This CDR3 is built from 16 residues. J was trimmed by 2 bases and V by 5 bases; bases with no gene match: 12. The germline gives CDR1 SGHRS, CDR2 YFSETQ. CDR3 loop: CASSPFPGQQNYGYTF. CDR3 in DNA: TGCGCCAGCAGTCCGTTCCCGGGACAGCAGAACTATGGCTACACCTTC.

The chain uses TRBV4-1 and TRBJ2-7, with D possibly being TRBD2 (5 bases). Trimming removed 6 bases at V and 7 bases at J, with 19 bases between. The CDR3 consists of 14 residues. Germline CDR1 is MGHRA and CDR2 is YSYEKL. CDR3 sequence reads: CASSLGPGSGEQYF. The CDR3, as DNA: TGCGCCAGCAGTCTCGGACCCGGAAGCGGAGAGCAGTACTTC.

This clonotype was counted between two and nine times. The chain carries TRBV20-1 and TRBJ2-1, with D perhaps TRBD2 (5 bases). The germline V gene has CDR1 DFQATT and CDR2 SNEGSKA (reference sequence). This CDR3 region has 13 residues. CDR3 sequence reads: CSSTGGGLNEQFF. CDR3 nucleotides: TGCAGCAGCACCGGAGGAGGCCTCAATGAGCAGTTCTTC.

The chain is built from TRBV9 and TRBJ1-6, with TRBD1 identical over 8 bases. This CDR3 is 15 amino acids long. Germline CDR1 is SGDLS and CDR2 is YYNGEE. Trimming removed 3 bases from V and 9 bases from J; junction bases left unmatched: 8. CDR3 nucleotides: TGTGCCAGCAGCGACTCCGGGACAGGAGGTTCACCCCTCCACTTT. This sequence encodes CASSDSGTGGSPLHF. The full variable domain, its missing parts supplied by reference TRBV9 and TRBJ1-6, is DSGVTQTPKHLITATGQRVTLRCSPRSGDLSVYWYQQSLDQGLQFLIQYYNGEERAKGNILERFSAQQFPDLHSELNLSSLELGDSALYFCASSDSGTGGSPLHFGNGTRLTVT.

The CDR3 loop reads CASSESTAGSQFF. The CDR3 bases are TGCGCCAGCAGTGAGTCTACCGCGGGATCTCAGTTCTTC. The rearrangement uses TRBV10-2 and TRBJ2-1, with D tentatively TRBD2 (6 bases). This CDR3 has 13 amino acids. Trimming left V 0 bases short and J 13 bases short, with 13 bases between. Germline-derived CDR1 and CDR2 are WSHSY and SAAADI.

The chain recombines TRBV9 with TRBJ2-7; TRBD1 is a possible D gene (6 bases). The ends were cut back, 0 bases at V and 0 bases at J, with 13 bases in the middle. This CDR3 spans 16 amino acids. CDR1 and CDR2 (germline): SGDLS, YYNGEE. The CDR3 sequence is CASSVERTDSSYEQYF. CDR3 coding DNA: TGTGCCAGCAGCGTAGAGCGCACGGACAGCTCCTACGAGCAGTACTTC.